One and the same sample provided the 26 T cell receptor beta chains below, sequenced in a study of breast tumors, draining lymph nodes, adjacent tissues. TCRdb passed the multiplex PCR reads through MiXCR, listing each CDR3 protein once. The top ten clones hold roughly 8% of a sample with 45,000 to 60,000 distinct CDR3 sequences, 23% of them seen once. Material for sequencing was breast tumor tissue. The source is a female donor with breast cancer. Some clones in this sample may be carry-over from other donors' samples.

In its sample, this clonotype was seen many times. V is TRBV12-3 or TRBV12-4 and J is TRBJ1-4; 9 bases are a match to TRBD1. The CDR3 is made up of 15 amino acids. Unmatched junction bases numbered 6, after V lost 5 bases and J lost 5 bases. The CDR3 sequence: CASSPYRGLNEKLFF. The DNA for the CDR3 is TGTGCCAGCAGTCCATACAGGGGGCTGAATGAAAAACTGTTTTTT.

This clonotype was found many times. V and J are TRBV7-9 and TRBJ2-2, with 12 bases that match TRBD2. Germline CDR1 reads SEHNR; CDR2 reads FQNEAQ (reference sequence). This CDR3 is built from 16 residues. J lost 7 bases, V lost 2 bases, and 5 bases had no gene match. The CDR3 coding sequence is TGTGCCAGCAGCTTATTGACTAGCGGGGGAGGCGGGGAGCTGTTTTTT. It is translated as CASSLLTSGGGGELFF. Using reference TRBV7-9 and TRBJ2-2 for the parts outside the CDR3, the full variable domain is DTGVSQNPRHKITKRGQNVTFRCDPISEHNRLYWYRQTLGQGPEFLTYFQNEAQLEKSRLLSDRFSAERPKGSFSTLEIQRTEQGDSAMYLCASSLLTSGGGGELFFGEGSRLTVL.

Remarks on this clonotype: Possible read error: a much larger clone is one base away. This chain links TRBV27 with TRBJ2-2; 7 positions match TRBD1. CDR3 size: 14 residues. The V segment lost 5 bases and the J segment 6 bases; nucleotides outside the gene matches: 6. Germline loops: CDR1 MNHEY, CDR2 SMNVEV (reference sequence). The DNA of the CDR3 is TGTGCCAGCAGTGACTCAGGACAGGCCGGGGAGCTGTTTTTT. Residues: CASSDSGQAGELFF.

This clonotype was counted between two and nine times. V and J are TRBV19 and TRBJ2-2; 12 nucleotides match TRBD2. The CDR3 spans 15 residues. The trim removed 3 bases at V and 6 bases at J, leaving 2 bases unmatched. Germline lookup yields CDR1 LNHDA and CDR2 SQIVND (reference sequence). The CDR3, as DNA: TGTGCCAGTAGTATGACTAGCGGGAGCCCCGGGGAGCTGTTTTTT. Protein: CASSMTSGSPGELFF.

In this sample, this clonotype turned up many times. The chain is built from TRBV6-6 and TRBJ2-2, with a weak D call TRBD2 (7 bases). The CDR3 sequence is 12 residues long. The germline gives CDR1 MNHNY, CDR2 SVGAGI (reference sequence). Deletions cut 9 bases from V and 5 bases from J, with 10 bases between. CDR3 DNA: TGTGCCAGTGAGGGGGGGACCGGGGAGCTGTTTTTT. This encodes CASEGGTGELFF.

This clonotype has a handful of counts. The CDR3 nucleotides read TGTGCCAGCACCCTAGCGGGACCCACGGGTACGCAGTATTTT. Translating gives CASTLAGPTGTQYF. V usage is TRBV28 and J usage is TRBJ2-3; the match to TRBD2 covers 9 bases. Germline V lookup: CDR1 MDHEN, CDR2 SYDVKM. Trimming took 7 bases from V and 8 from J; bases not matched to a gene: 10. There are 14 residues in the CDR3.

With respect to this clonotype: This likely comes from a read error, as the CDR3 has no conserved phenylalanine or tryptophan at its end. This sequence joins TRBV7-2 and TRBJ2-1; D gene uncertain. There are 12 residues in the CDR3. V shed 0 bases and J shed 10 bases, with 7 bases lying between them. Germline assignment: CDR1 SGHTA and CDR2 FQGNSA. The CDR3 bases are TGTGCCAGCAGCTTAGCGAATTTGGAGCAGTTCTTA. This gives the protein CASSLANLEQFL.

CDR3 coding DNA: TGTGCCATCAGCGGTCCAAGTACAGGGTACACAGATACGCAGTATTTT. It translates to CAISGPSTGYTDTQYF. The rearrangement uses TRBV10-3 and TRBJ2-3; D may be TRBD1 (6 bases). CDR1 and CDR2 from the germline V gene are ENHRY and SYGVKD. The CDR3 covers 16 residues. The V end was cut by 6 bases, the J end by 2 bases, with 18 bases between.

This clonotype has a count of ten or more. The chain employs TRBV5-5 and TRBJ1-2; D remains ambiguous. The V gene's germline CDR1 is SGHKS and CDR2 YYEKEE (reference sequence). CDR3 length equals 12 residues. The ends were cut back, 4 bases at V and 4 bases at J, with 8 bases in the middle. CDR3 DNA: TGTGCCAGCAGCATGACAAGCTATGGCTACACCTTC. This sequence encodes CASSMTSYGYTF.

In this sample, this clonotype turned up many times. The rearrangement uses TRBV6-1 and TRBJ2-6; D tentatively reads TRBD1 or TRBD2 (6 bases each). The V gene lost 6 bases and the J gene lost 0 bases, with 12 bases spanning the gap. The germline V gene has CDR1 MNHNS and CDR2 SASEGT. The CDR3 runs to 16 residues. This CDR3 is CASRRGDTSGANVLTF. The CDR3, as DNA: TGTGCCAGCAGGAGGGGGGATACCTCTGGGGCCAACGTCCTGACTTTC.

The J gene is TRBJ2-5, the V gene TRBV4-2, with D possibly matching TRBD2 (5 bases). The CDR3 is 14 residues long. Deletions cut 0 bases from V and 5 bases from J, with 10 bases between. From germline, CDR1 is LGHNA and CDR2 YNFKEQ. This chain's CDR3 is CASSQERVSETQYF. CDR3 bases: TGTGCCAGCAGCCAAGAGAGGGTGTCTGAGACCCAGTACTTC.

J is TRBJ2-5 and V is TRBV6-1; 11 bases fit TRBD1. CDR1 and CDR2 from the germline V gene are MNHNS and SASEGT. The CDR3 contains 15 residues. V was clipped by 5 bases and J by 5 bases; unmatched bases: 7. This CDR3 is CASSQRTGGMETQYF. CDR3 DNA: TGTGCCAGCAGTCAGAGGACAGGGGGCATGGAGACCCAGTACTTC.

This clonotype was counted many times. This chain links TRBV12-3 or TRBV12-4 with TRBJ1-2; tentative D call: TRBD1 (5 bases). The V end was cut by 7 bases, the J end by 3 bases, with 24 bases between. This CDR3 contains 17 residues. The CDR3 DNA is TGTGCCAGCACCGAGGGGTGCGCCTGTCCCGAGGACTATGGCTACACCTTC. Its protein is CASTEGCACPEDYGYTF.

At least ten counts were recorded for this clonotype. The chain uses TRBV2 and TRBJ2-5; 8 bases align to TRBD2. The germline V gene encodes CDR1 SNHLY and CDR2 FYNNEI. The CDR3 totals 15 residues. V was clipped by 7 bases and J by 1 base; unmatched bases: 8. The CDR3 DNA follows: TGTGCCAGCAAACGGGAGCGGGGGTTCCAAGAGACCCAGTACTTC. Translation gives CASKRERGFQETQYF.

This clonotype has ten or more counts. This chain joins TRBV18 and TRBJ2-6; unclear D gene. Deletions cut 8 bases from V and 0 bases from J, with 5 bases between. This CDR3 contains 13 residues. Germline CDR1 reads KGHSH; CDR2 reads LQKENI. DNA for the CDR3: TGTGCCAGCCAAAACTCTGGGGCCAACGTCCTGACTTTC. This sequence encodes CASQNSGANVLTF. Supplemented by reference TRBV18 and TRBJ2-6, the full variable domain reads NAGVMQNPRHLVRRRGQEARLRCSPMKGHSHVYWYRQLPEEGLKFMVYLQKENIIDESGMPKERFSAEFPKEGPSILRIQQVVRGDSAAYFCASQNSGANVLTFGAGSRLTVL.

This clonotype was seen ten or more times. V and J are TRBV29-1 and TRBJ2-7; 11 nucleotides match TRBD1. The germline V gene encodes CDR1 SQVTM and CDR2 ANQGSEA. The V segment lost 4 bases and the J segment 4 bases; nucleotides outside the gene matches: 6. The CDR3 consists of 14 residues. The chain's CDR3 is CSVGIGQGAYEQYF. For the CDR3, the DNA is TGCAGCGTTGGTATTGGACAGGGGGCTTACGAGCAGTACTTC.

Concerning this clonotype: This may arise from a read error, as a much more abundant clone is one base away. The chain recombines TRBV18 with TRBJ1-5; maybe TRBD1 (5 bases). V lost 3 bases and J 2 bases, leaving 11 bases between the germline ends. The CDR3 loop spans 15 amino acids. Germline CDR1 and CDR2: KGHSH and LQKENI. CDR3 sequence: CASSPAQGGNQPQHF. DNA of the CDR3: TGTGCCAGCTCACCTGCCCAGGGAGGCAATCAGCCCCAGCATTTT.

The rearrangement uses TRBV5-4 and TRBJ2-3; 14 nucleotides agree with TRBD2. Unmatched junction bases numbered 3, after V lost 1 base and J lost 2 bases. The CDR3 runs to 17 residues. Germline CDR1 SGHNT, CDR2 YYREEE (reference sequence). In DNA, the CDR3 is TGTGCCAGCAGCTTGCGACTAGCGGGAGGGCCCACAGATACGCAGTATTTT. It translates to CASSLRLAGGPTDTQYF.

J is TRBJ2-7 and V is TRBV5-1; D gene ambiguous. CDR3 length: 13 amino acids. Germline CDR1 SGHRS, CDR2 YFSETQ. Trimming took off 0 bases at V and 2 bases at J, with 6 bases between the two ends. CDR3 DNA sequence: TGCGCCAGCAGCTTGGGCAGCGCCTACGAGCAGTACTTC. Its translation is CASSLGSAYEQYF.

Concerning this clonotype itself: A much larger clone lies a single base off, so this may be a read error. This is likely a read error, given that the CDR3 carries no conserved phenylalanine or tryptophan at its end. The rearrangement uses TRBV19 and TRBJ1-3; D possibly corresponds to TRBD1 (5 bases). V was shortened by 7 bases and J by 0 bases, with 13 bases between the two germline ends. The CDR3 runs 15 residues. Germline V CDR1 and CDR2: LNHDA, SQIVND (reference sequence). The CDR3 here is CASKNRDGSGNTIYL. The CDR3 DNA is TGTGCCAGTAAAAACCGGGACGGCTCTGGAAACACCATATATCTT.

This clonotype was counted ten times or more. This chain connects TRBV5-4 to TRBJ2-2, with 7 bases that match TRBD1. V shed 3 bases and J 4 bases; nucleotides not matched to a gene: 3. Germline V gene sequence: CDR1 SGHNT, CDR2 YYREEE (reference sequence). CDR3 length: 14 residues. CDR3 loop: CASSSTGTTGELFF. The CDR3 region has the DNA TGTGCCAGCAGCTCGACAGGGACCACCGGGGAGCTGTTTTTT.

This chain connects TRBV19 to TRBJ2-3, with a tentative D call TRBD2 (5 bases). V was shortened by 8 bases and J by 4 bases, with 13 bases between the two germline ends. Germline V CDR1 and CDR2: LNHDA, SQIVND (reference sequence). The CDR3 is 13 residues long. CDR3 region: CASRAAAADTQYF. The DNA for the CDR3 is TGTGCCAGTCGGGCAGCGGCCGCAGATACGCAGTATTTT.

This clonotype was counted a few times. The chain has TRBV29-1 and TRBJ2-5; D is unresolved. Trimming cost V 7 bases and J 5 bases, with 17 bases left between them. The CDR3 loop spans 13 amino acids. Germline CDR1 and CDR2: SQVTM and ANQGSEA. The chain's CDR3 is CSGARAKTETQYF. The CDR3 DNA reads as TGCAGCGGGGCTAGGGCCAAAACGGAGACCCAGTACTTC.

This clonotype was found many times. This chain uses TRBV19 with TRBJ1-5; D remains unclear. CDR1 is LNHDA, CDR2 SQIVND, per germline (reference sequence). This CDR3 comprises 16 residues. Trimming removed 3 bases from V and 0 bases from J, with 12 bases in between. This chain's CDR3 is CASSITVTYSNQPQHF. The CDR3, as DNA: TGTGCCAGTAGTATTACGGTGACCTATAGCAATCAGCCCCAGCATTTT.

This clonotype was detected many times. V and J are TRBV6-6 and TRBJ2-5, with 8 bases lining up with TRBD1. This CDR3 region has 13 residues. Germline loops: CDR1 MNHNY, CDR2 SVGAGI (reference sequence). With V trimmed by 6 bases and J by 4 bases, 4 bases remained unmatched. This CDR3 reads CASRGGTGETQYF. CDR3 in DNA: TGTGCCAGCAGAGGAGGGACAGGAGAGACCCAGTACTTC.

This clonotype appeared many times. The chain combines TRBV9 with TRBJ1-2; D remains ambiguous. The CDR3 length is 12 residues. Trimming stripped 0 bases from V and 4 bases from J, with 4 bases between. In germline, CDR1 is SGDLS, CDR2 YYNGEE. Here the CDR3 DNA reads TGTGCCAGCAGCGTAGCCGGCTATGGCTACACCTTC. This codes for CASSVAGYGYTF. The variable domain in full, completed from reference TRBV9 and TRBJ1-2, reads DSGVTQTPKHLITATGQRVTLRCSPRSGDLSVYWYQQSLDQGLQFLIQYYNGEERAKGNILERFSAQQFPDLHSELNLSSLELGDSALYFCASSVAGYGYTFGSGTRLTVV.